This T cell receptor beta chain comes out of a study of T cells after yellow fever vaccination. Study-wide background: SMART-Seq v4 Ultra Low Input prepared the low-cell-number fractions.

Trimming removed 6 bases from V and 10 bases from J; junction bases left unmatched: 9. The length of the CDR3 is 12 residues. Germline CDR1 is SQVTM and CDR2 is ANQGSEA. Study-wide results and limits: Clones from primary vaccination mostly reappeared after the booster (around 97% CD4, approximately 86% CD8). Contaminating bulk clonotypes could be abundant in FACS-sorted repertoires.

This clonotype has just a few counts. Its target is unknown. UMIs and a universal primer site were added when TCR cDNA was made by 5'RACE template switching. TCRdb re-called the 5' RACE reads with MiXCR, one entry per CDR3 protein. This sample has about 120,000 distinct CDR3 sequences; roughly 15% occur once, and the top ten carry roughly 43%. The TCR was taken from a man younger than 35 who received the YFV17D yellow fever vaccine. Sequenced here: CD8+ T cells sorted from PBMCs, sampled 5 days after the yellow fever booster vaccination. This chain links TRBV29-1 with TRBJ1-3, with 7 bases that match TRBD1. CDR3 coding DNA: TGCAGCGTCGGGACAGCTTTAGGTACCATATATTTT. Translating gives CSVGTALGTIYF. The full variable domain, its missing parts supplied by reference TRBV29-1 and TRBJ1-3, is SAVISQKPSRDICQRGTSLTIQCQVDSQVTMMFWYRQQPGQSLTLIATANQGSEATYESGFVIDKFPISRPNLTFSTLTVSNMSPEDSSIYLCSVGTALGTIYFGEGSWLTVV.